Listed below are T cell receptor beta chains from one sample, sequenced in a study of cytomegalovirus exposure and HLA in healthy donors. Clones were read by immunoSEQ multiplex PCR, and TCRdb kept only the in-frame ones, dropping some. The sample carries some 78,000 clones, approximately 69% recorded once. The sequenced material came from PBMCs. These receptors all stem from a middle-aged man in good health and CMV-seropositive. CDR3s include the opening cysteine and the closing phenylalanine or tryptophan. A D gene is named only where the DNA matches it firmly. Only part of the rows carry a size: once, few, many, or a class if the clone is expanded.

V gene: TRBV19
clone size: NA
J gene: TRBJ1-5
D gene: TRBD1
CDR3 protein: CASSTGQAYQPQHF
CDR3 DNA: TGTGCCAGTAGTACAGGACAGGCTTATCAGCCCCAGCATTTT

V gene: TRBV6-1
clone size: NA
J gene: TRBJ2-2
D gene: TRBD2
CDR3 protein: CASSGLAGGGGELFF
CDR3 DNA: TGTGCCAGCAGCGGACTAGCGGGAGGGGGCGGGGAGCTGTTTTTT

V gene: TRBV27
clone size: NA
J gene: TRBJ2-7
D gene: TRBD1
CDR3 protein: CASSWIGTGDEQYF
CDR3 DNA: TGTGCCAGCAGCTGGATCGGGACAGGGGACGAGCAGTACTTC

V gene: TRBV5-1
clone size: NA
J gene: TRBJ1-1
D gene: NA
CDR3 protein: CASSPGGGENTEAFF
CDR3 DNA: TGCGCCAGCAGCCCCGGAGGGGGGGAGAACACTGAAGCTTTCTTT

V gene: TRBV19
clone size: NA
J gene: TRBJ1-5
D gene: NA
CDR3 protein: CASVVKGGNQPQHF
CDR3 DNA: TGTGCCAGTGTCGTAAAGGGAGGGAATCAGCCCCAGCATTTT

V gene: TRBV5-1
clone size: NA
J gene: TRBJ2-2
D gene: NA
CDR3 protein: CASSAQDPGTGELFF
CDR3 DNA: TGCGCCAGCAGCGCCCAGGATCCAGGCACCGGGGAGCTGTTTTTT

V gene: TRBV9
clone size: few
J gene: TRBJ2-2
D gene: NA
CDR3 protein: CASSVGHNTGELFF
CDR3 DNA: TGTGCCAGCAGCGTAGGTCATAACACCGGGGAGCTGTTTTTT

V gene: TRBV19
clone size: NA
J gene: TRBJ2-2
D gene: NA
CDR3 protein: CASKFGTLTTGELFF
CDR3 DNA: TGTGCCAGTAAATTCGGGACACTAACCACCGGGGAGCTGTTTTTT

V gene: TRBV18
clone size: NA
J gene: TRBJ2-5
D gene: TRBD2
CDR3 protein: CASSRAGAQYF
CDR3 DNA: TGTGCCAGCTCGCGTGCGGGGGCCCAGTACTTC

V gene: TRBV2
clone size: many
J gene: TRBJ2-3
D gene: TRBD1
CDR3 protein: CASIRTGLDTQYF
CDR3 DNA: TGTGCCAGCATTCGGACAGGGTTAGATACGCAGTATTTT

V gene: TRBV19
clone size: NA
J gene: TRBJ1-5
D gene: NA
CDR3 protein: CASTGRGKKNQPQHF
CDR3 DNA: TGTGCCAGTACGGGTCGCGGGAAGAAAAATCAGCCCCAGCATTTT

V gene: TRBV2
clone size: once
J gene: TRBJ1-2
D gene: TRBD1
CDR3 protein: CASRKETGSVSRGYTF
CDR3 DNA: TGTGCCAGCAGGAAGGAGACAGGGTCAGTAAGTCGTGGCTACACCTTC

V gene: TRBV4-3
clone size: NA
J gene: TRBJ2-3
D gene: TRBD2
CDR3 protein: CASSQEAGGNTDTQYF
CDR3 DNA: TGCGCCAGCAGCCAAGAGGCGGGGGGGAACACAGATACGCAGTATTTT

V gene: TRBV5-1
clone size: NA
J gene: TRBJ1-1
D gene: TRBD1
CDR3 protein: CASSPGQGGTEAFF
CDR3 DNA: TGCGCCAGCAGCCCTGGACAGGGAGGGACTGAAGCTTTCTTT

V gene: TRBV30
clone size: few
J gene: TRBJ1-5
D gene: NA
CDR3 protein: CAWTREGNQPQHF
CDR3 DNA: TGTGCCTGGACCAGGGAGGGCAATCAGCCCCAGCATTTT

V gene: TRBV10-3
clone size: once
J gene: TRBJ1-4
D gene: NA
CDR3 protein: CAISEGQPNEKLFF
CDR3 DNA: TGTGCCATCAGTGAAGGACAGCCTAATGAAAAACTGTTTTTT

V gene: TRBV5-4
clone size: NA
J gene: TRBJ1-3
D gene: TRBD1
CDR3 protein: CASSSQYRGSGNTIYF
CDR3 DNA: TGTGCCAGCAGCTCCCAATACAGGGGCTCTGGAAACACCATATATTTT

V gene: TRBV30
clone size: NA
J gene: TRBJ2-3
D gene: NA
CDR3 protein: CAWIRGDTQYF
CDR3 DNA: TGTGCCTGGATTAGGGGGGATACGCAGTATTTT

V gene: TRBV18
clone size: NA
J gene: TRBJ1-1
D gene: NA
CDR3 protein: CASSVARNTEAFF
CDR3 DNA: TGTGCCAGCTCCGTGGCCAGGAACACTGAAGCTTTCTTT

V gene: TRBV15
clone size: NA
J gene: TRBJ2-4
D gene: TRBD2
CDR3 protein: CATSRVEAGGSRKNIQYF
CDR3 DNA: TGTGCCACCAGCAGAGTCGAAGCGGGAGGGAGTCGCAAAAACATTCAGTACTTC

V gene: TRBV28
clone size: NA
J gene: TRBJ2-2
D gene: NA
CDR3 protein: CATSEGEGWTGELFF
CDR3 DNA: TGTGCCACCTCCGAGGGGGAGGGGTGGACCGGGGAGCTGTTTTTT

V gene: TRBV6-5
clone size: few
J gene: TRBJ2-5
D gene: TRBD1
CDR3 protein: CASSLLGQAPETQYF
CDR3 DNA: TGTGCCAGCAGTTTACTTGGACAGGCCCCCGAGACCCAGTACTTC

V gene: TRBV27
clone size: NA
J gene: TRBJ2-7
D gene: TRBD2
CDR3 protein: CASSLLASGRGSYEQYF
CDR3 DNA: TGTGCCAGCAGTTTACTTGCTAGCGGGAGGGGGTCCTACGAGCAGTACTTC

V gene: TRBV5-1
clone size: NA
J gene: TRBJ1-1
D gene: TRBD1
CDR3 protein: CASSHESQGAVAFF
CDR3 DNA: TGCGCCAGCAGCCACGAAAGTCAGGGGGCTGTAGCTTTCTTT

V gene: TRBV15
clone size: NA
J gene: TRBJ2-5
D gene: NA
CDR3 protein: CATSSSLQETQYF
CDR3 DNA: TGTGCCACCAGCAGCAGTCTCCAAGAGACCCAGTACTTC

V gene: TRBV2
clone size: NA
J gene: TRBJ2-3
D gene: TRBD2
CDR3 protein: CASSKRTSGRTDTQYF
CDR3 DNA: TGTGCCAGCAGTAAACGGACTAGCGGACGAACAGATACGCAGTATTTT

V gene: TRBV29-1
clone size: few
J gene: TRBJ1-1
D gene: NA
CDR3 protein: CSAGGLNTEAFF
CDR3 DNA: TGCAGCGCCGGGGGACTGAACACTGAAGCTTTCTTT

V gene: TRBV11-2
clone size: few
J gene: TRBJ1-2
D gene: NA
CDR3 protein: CASSLAGDYGYTF
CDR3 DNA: TGTGCCAGCAGCTTAGCAGGGGACTATGGCTACACCTTC

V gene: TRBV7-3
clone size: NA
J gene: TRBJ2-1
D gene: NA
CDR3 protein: CASSLNGRTYNEQFF
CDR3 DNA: TGTGCCAGCAGCTTAAACGGGAGAACGTACAATGAGCAGTTCTTC

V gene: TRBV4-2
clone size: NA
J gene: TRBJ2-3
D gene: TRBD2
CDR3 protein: CASSISGGVTDTQYF
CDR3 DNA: TGTGCCAGCAGCATTAGCGGGGGTGTCACAGATACGCAGTATTTT

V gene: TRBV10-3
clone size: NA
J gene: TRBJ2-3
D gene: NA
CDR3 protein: CAITSSAGASTDTQYF
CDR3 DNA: TGTGCCATCACCTCCTCCGCGGGCGCTAGCACAGATACGCAGTATTTT

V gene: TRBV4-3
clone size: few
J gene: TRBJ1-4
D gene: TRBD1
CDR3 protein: CASSQGGVPGQGGEKLFF
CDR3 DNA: TGCGCCAGCAGCCAAGGCGGAGTGCCGGGACAGGGAGGGGAAAAACTGTTTTTT

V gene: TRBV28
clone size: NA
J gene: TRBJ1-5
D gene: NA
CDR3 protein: CASSLPGGPQQPQHF
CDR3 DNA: TGTGCCAGCAGTTTACCTGGGGGCCCCCAACAGCCCCAGCATTTT

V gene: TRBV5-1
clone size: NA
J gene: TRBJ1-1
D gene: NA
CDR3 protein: CAGDPSGAFF
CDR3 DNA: TGCGCCGGAGACCCTTCGGGAGCTTTCTTT

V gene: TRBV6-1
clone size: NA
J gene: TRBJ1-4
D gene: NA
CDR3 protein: CASSRDWATNEKLFF
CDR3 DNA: TGTGCCAGCAGTAGGGACTGGGCAACTAATGAAAAACTGTTTTTT

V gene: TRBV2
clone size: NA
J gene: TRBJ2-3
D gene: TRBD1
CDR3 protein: CASEMDRAFGTQYF
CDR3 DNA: TGTGCCAGCGAGATGGACAGGGCGTTTGGTACGCAGTATTTT

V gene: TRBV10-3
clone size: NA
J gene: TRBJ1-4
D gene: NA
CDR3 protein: CAISYSTGSNEKLFF
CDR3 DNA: TGTGCCATCAGCTACTCGACAGGTTCTAATGAAAAACTGTTTTTT

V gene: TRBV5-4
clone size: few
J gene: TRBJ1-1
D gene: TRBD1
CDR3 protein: CASRTGDEAFF
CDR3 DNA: TGTGCCAGCAGAACAGGGGATGAAGCTTTCTTT

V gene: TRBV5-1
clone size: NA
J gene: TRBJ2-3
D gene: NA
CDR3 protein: CASSFAPRGGRGADTQYF
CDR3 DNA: TGCGCCAGCAGCTTTGCCCCTAGGGGCGGCAGGGGAGCAGATACGCAGTATTTT

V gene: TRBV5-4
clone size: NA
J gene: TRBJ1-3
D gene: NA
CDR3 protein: CASSPGGGLPGNTIYF
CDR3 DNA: TGTGCCAGCAGCCCGGGAGGAGGGTTACCTGGAAACACCATATATTTT

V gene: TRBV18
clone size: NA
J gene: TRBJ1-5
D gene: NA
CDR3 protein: CASSPNRQGNQPQHF
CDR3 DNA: TGTGCCAGCTCACCAAATCGGCAGGGCAATCAGCCCCAGCATTTT

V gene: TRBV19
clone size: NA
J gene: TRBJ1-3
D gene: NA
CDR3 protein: CAAGRASGNTIYF
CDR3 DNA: TGTGCCGCCGGGAGAGCCTCTGGAAACACCATATATTTT

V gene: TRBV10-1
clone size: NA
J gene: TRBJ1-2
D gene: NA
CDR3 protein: CASGDMAYGYTF
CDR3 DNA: TGCGCCAGCGGTGACATGGCATATGGCTACACCTTC

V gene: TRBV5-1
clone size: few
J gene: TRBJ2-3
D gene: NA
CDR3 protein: CASSRRQGTDTQYF
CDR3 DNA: TGCGCCAGCAGTAGACGGCAGGGCACAGATACGCAGTATTTT

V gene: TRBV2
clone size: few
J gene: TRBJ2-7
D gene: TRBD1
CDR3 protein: CASYRGTGAYEQYF
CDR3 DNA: TGTGCCAGCTATAGAGGGACAGGGGCCTACGAGCAGTACTTC

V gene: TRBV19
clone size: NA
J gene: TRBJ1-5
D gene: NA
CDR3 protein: CASSSQTGSNQPQHF
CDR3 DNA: TGTGCCAGTAGTTCCCAGACGGGTAGCAATCAGCCCCAGCATTTT

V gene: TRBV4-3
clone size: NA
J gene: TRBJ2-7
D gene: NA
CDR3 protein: CASSQDGGRTYEQYF
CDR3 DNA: TGCGCCAGCAGCCAAGATGGCGGCCGGACCTACGAGCAGTACTTC

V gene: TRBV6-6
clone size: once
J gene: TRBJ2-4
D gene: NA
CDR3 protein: CASLGRDGAKNIQYF
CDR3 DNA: TGTGCCAGCCTGGGGCGGGATGGAGCCAAAAACATTCAGTACTTC

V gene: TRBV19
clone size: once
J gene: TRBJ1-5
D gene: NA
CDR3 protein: CASSIGTDLSNQPQHF
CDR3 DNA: TGTGCCAGTAGTATAGGGACAGACCTTAGCAATCAGCCCCAGCATTTT

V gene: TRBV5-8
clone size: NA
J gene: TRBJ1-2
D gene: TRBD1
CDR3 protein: CASIEEGAGAYGYTF
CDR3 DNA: TGTGCCAGCATCGAGGAGGGGGCAGGGGCCTATGGCTACACCTTC

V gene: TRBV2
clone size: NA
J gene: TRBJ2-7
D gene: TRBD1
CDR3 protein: CASSDRGQGVNEQYF
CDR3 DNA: TGTGCCAGCAGTGACCGGGGACAGGGGGTCAACGAGCAGTACTTC

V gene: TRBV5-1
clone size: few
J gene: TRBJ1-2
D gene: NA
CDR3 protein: CASTPSPRNYGYTF
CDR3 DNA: TGCGCCAGCACCCCCTCCCCGAGGAACTATGGCTACACCTTC

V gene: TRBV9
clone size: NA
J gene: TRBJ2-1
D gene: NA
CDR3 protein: CASSQGRAPYNEQFF
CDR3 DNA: TGTGCCAGCAGCCAGGGGAGGGCCCCCTACAATGAGCAGTTCTTC

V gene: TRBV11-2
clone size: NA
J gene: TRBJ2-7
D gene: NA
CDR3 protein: CASSLETGEQYF
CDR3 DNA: TGTGCCAGCAGCTTAGAGACGGGGGAGCAGTACTTC

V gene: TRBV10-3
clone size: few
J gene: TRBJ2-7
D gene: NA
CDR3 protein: CAISDRGKVGEQYF
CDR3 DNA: TGTGCCATCAGTGATCGGGGGAAAGTAGGCGAGCAGTACTTC